The clone carrying this T cell receptor (beta chain) was seen many times. Losses at the gene ends were 5 bases for V and 5 bases for J; bases not matched to a gene: 11. From germline, CDR1 is SGHTA and CDR2 FQGTGA. This CDR3 contains 15 residues. These data come from a study of T cells in Graves' hyperthyroidism and ophthalmopathy. RNA transcripts were the template for amplifying TCR beta CDR3 regions. The HTBI primer set served for first-round RT-PCR of the TCR CDR3. One entry per CDR3 protein results from TCRdb running MiXCR on the multiplex PCR reads. This sample has approximately 720,000 distinct CDR3 sequences, with roughly a sixth found just once.

V and J are TRBV7-3 and TRBJ2-7; TRBD2 matches at 8 bases. This clonotype was obtained from a woman aged 45-59 years with Graves' hyperthyroidism that later progressed to Graves' ophthalmopathy. Sequenced input: blood. In nucleotides, the CDR3 is TGTGCCAGCAGCCCCAGCGGGGGTGCCCAAAACGAGCAGTACTTC. It is translated as CASSPSGGAQNEQYF.